Listed below are T cell receptor beta chains from one sample, sequenced in a study of T cell changes during pregnancy in multiple sclerosis. Using immunoSEQ multiplex PCR, the repertoire was profiled, and TCRdb retains in-frame clones only, with some absent. The data contain tens of thousands of clones, around 96% of them seen just once; the ten biggest clones take up about 2.3%. The specimen comprised CD8+ T cells from peripheral blood mononuclear cells, sampled after pregnancy. These receptors all come from a female donor with multiple sclerosis, enrolled in a pregnancy study. CDR3s include the opening cysteine and the closing phenylalanine or tryptophan. D genes are given only for firm matches. Not all rows give a size; the values are once, few, many and, for expanded clones, a class.

v_call	cdr3_length	d_call	clone_size	j_call	cdr3_nt	cdr3_aa
TRBV27	16	TRBD1	once	TRBJ2-5	TGTGCCAGCAGTTTATCCCCGACAGGGCCTCACGAGACCCAGTACTTC	CASSLSPTGPHETQYF
TRBV28	14	.	.	TRBJ1-1	TGTGCCACTCGAGTCGTGATATTGAACACTGAAGCTTTCTTT	CATRVVILNTEAFF
TRBV9	15	TRBD1	.	TRBJ2-1	TGTGCCAGCAGCCTCCAGGGGGCGCGATCCAATGAGCAGTTCTTC	CASSLQGARSNEQFF
TRBV7-8	13	.	.	TRBJ2-5	TGTGCCAGCAGCTTAGTCGGGAGAGAGACCCAGTACTTC	CASSLVGRETQYF
TRBV28	12	.	.	TRBJ1-1	TGTGCCAGCAGTCTAGGGAGCACTGAAGCTTTCTTT	CASSLGSTEAFF
TRBV7-8	16	TRBD1	.	TRBJ1-2	TGTGCCAGCAGCTTAGACCCCGGGACAGGGGACTATGGCTACACCTTC	CASSLDPGTGDYGYTF
TRBV7-3	19	TRBD2	.	TRBJ2-2	TGTGCCAGCAGCCAAAAAACAACTAGCGGGAGGGTGTGGACCGGGGAGCTGTTTTTT	CASSQKTTSGRVWTGELFF
TRBV28	12	.	.	TRBJ1-1	TGTGCCAGCAGTTGGGAGGGGGAGCCGGCTTTCTTT	CASSWEGEPAFF
TRBV27	15	TRBD2	.	TRBJ2-1	TGTGCCAGCAGTTATGGTCTAGCGGGCTACAATGAGCAGTTCTTC	CASSYGLAGYNEQFF
TRBV9	15	.	.	TRBJ1-1	TGTGCCAGCAGCGTAGTAGCGGGGGAGGGCACTGAAGCTTTCTTT	CASSVVAGEGTEAFF
TRBV5-1	13	.	once	TRBJ2-7	TGCGCCAGCAGCTTGGGACATTACTACGAGCAGTACTTC	CASSLGHYYEQYF
TRBV6-1	14	TRBD2	once	TRBJ2-7	TGTGCCAGCAGTGAAGCAGCGGGAGGGCACGAGCAGTACTTC	CASSEAAGGHEQYF
TRBV6-1	16	.	.	TRBJ2-3	TGTGCCAGCAGTGATAAAGCTCCCCTGAGCACAGATACGCAGTATTTT	CASSDKAPLSTDTQYF
TRBV7-9	15	TRBD2	.	TRBJ2-7	TGTGCCAGCAGCTCAGGAGCGGGAACGGATTACGAGCAGTACTTC	CASSSGAGTDYEQYF
TRBV6-5	15	TRBD2	.	TRBJ2-1	TGTGCCAGCAGAACTAGCGGGAAGATTCGAAATGAGCAGTTCTTC	CASRTSGKIRNEQFF
TRBV28	11	.	once	TRBJ2-7	TGTGCCAGCAGCCATTCCTACGAGCAGTACTTC	CASSHSYEQYF
TRBV9	17	.	.	TRBJ2-5	TGTGCCAGCAGCGCTCGCCCAAGTGGGGGCGAACAAGAGACCCAGTACTTC	CASSARPSGGEQETQYF
TRBV18	16	TRBD1	.	TRBJ2-6	TGTGCCAGCATGGGACAGCCCCTCCCTGGGGCCAACGTCCTGACTTTC	CASMGQPLPGANVLTF
TRBV5-5	13	.	once	TRBJ2-1	TGTGCCAGCAGTCGAGACATCTACAATGAGCAGTTCTTC	CASSRDIYNEQFF
TRBV9	17	.	.	TRBJ2-2	TGTGCCAGCTCCTCGGAGGGAACGGGAGTGGACACCGGGGAGCTGTTTTTT	CASSSEGTGVDTGELFF
TRBV15	17	TRBD2	.	TRBJ2-3	TGTGCCACCAGCAGAGATCAAACTAGCGGACTGAGGGGTACGCAGTATTTT	CATSRDQTSGLRGTQYF
TRBV28	15	.	.	TRBJ2-7	TGTGCCAGCAGTTTGAGCTTAGGGGCCTCCTACGAGCAGTACTTC	CASSLSLGASYEQYF
TRBV7-2	15	TRBD2	.	TRBJ2-3	TGTGCCAGCAAAGGAGCGGGGGCGATCCCAGATACGCAGTATTTT	CASKGAGAIPDTQYF
TRBV7-6	14	TRBD1	.	TRBJ2-1	TGTGCCAGCAGTCCCGGGACAGGGGCCAATGAGCAGTTCTTC	CASSPGTGANEQFF
TRBV19	13	.	.	TRBJ1-2	TGTGCCAGTAGACTGGGGGGTCAGGATGGCTACACCTTC	CASRLGGQDGYTF
TRBV18	15	.	.	TRBJ2-7	TGTGCCAGCTCACAGGACCGGGACAAATACTACGAGCAGTACTTC	CASSQDRDKYYEQYF
TRBV18	17	TRBD1	.	TRBJ1-2	TGTGCCAGCTCGGCCCCCCCGGGACAGGGGGCGGAGGATGGCTACACCTTC	CASSAPPGQGAEDGYTF
TRBV28	15	TRBD2	.	TRBJ2-1	TGTGCCAGCAGTCTCAAGACTAGCGGGATAGTTGAGCAGTTCTTC	CASSLKTSGIVEQFF
TRBV4-2	19	TRBD2	.	TRBJ2-1	TGTGCCAGCAGCCCGGGACTAGCGGGAGGTCGCACCCAAAACAATGAGCAGTTCTTC	CASSPGLAGGRTQNNEQFF
TRBV5-6	19	.	.	TRBJ2-7	TGTGCCAGCAGCTTGAATCGAGGCGGGTTTCTGTCTAGGTCCTACGAGCAGTACTTC	CASSLNRGGFLSRSYEQYF
TRBV13	15	TRBD2	.	TRBJ2-1	TGTGCCAGCAGCCCAACTAGCGGGAGTGCAAATGAGCAGTTCTTC	CASSPTSGSANEQFF
TRBV7-6	13	.	.	TRBJ1-3	TGTGCCAGCAGCCTACTCTCTGGAAACACCATATATTTT	CASSLLSGNTIYF
TRBV27	14	.	.	TRBJ1-1	TGTGCCAGCAGTTTGGGGGGACCTAACACTGAAGCTTTCTTT	CASSLGGPNTEAFF
TRBV6-1	14	TRBD1	.	TRBJ1-2	TGTGCCAGCAGTGAAGCACCGGGACAGTATGGCTACACCTTC	CASSEAPGQYGYTF
TRBV6-5	16	.	.	TRBJ2-1	TGTGCCAGCAGTTACTCGGGGCAGGGATTAGTCTATGAGCAGTTCTTC	CASSYSGQGLVYEQFF
TRBV27	14	TRBD2	.	TRBJ2-1	TGTGCCAGCACCACTAGCGGGGCGAACAATGAGCAGTTCTTC	CASTTSGANNEQFF
TRBV29-1	12	TRBD1	.	TRBJ1-2	TGCAGCGTTTACAGGGGGCGCGGGGGCTACACCTTC	CSVYRGRGGYTF
TRBV7-8	16	TRBD1	.	TRBJ1-2	TGTGCCAGCAGCCAATCCCACCCGACAGGGTACGGTGGCTACACCTTC	CASSQSHPTGYGGYTF
TRBV29-1	14	.	few	TRBJ2-6	TGCAGCGTTAGGGGCCTCTCTGGGGCCAACGTCCTGACTTTC	CSVRGLSGANVLTF
TRBV7-3	16	TRBD2	.	TRBJ2-3	TGTGCCAGCAGCTTAAGAAGCGGGAGGGCCGGAGATACGCAGTATTTT	CASSLRSGRAGDTQYF
TRBV9	15	TRBD1	.	TRBJ2-7	TGTGCCAGCAGCGTGGGGGGACAGGACTCCTACGAGCAGTACTTC	CASSVGGQDSYEQYF
TRBV28	13	TRBD2	.	TRBJ2-5	TGTGCCATCCAACTAGCGGGAGAAGAGACCCAGTACTTC	CAIQLAGEETQYF
TRBV9	16	TRBD1	.	TRBJ1-3	TGTGCCAGCAGCGGACAGGGGGCATTAGCTGGAAACACCATATATTTT	CASSGQGALAGNTIYF
TRBV5-4	12	.	.	TRBJ1-2	TGTGCCAGCAGCATCCAAAGGACAGATACGACCTTC	CASSIQRTDTTF
TRBV7-9	16	TRBD2	.	TRBJ2-2	TGTGCCAGTGGGTCCGGACTAGCGGGAGTGGCCGGGGAGCTGTTTTTT	CASGSGLAGVAGELFF
TRBV5-1	14	TRBD2	.	TRBJ2-7	TGCGCCAGCAGCCTGACTAGCGACTCCTACGAGCAGTACTTC	CASSLTSDSYEQYF
TRBV28	13	.	.	TRBJ2-3	TGTGCCAGCAGTTTCGTTCCGAGTGATACGCAGTATTTT	CASSFVPSDTQYF
TRBV2	14	.	.	TRBJ2-4	TGTGCCAGCAGTCCCCCTCTAGCCAAAAACATTCAGTACTTC	CASSPPLAKNIQYF
TRBV7-9	17	TRBD1	.	TRBJ2-7	TGTGCCAGCAGCAACCCCCCCTGGGGGACAGGAGTTGACGAGCAGTACTTC	CASSNPPWGTGVDEQYF
TRBV27	15	TRBD2	.	TRBJ2-1	TGTGCCAGCAGAATTATGACTAGCTCCCACAATGAGCAGTTCTTC	CASRIMTSSHNEQFF
TRBV28	16	TRBD1	.	TRBJ1-1	TGTGCCAGCAGTTTCTTGGGGACAGGTCTAAACACTGAAGCTTTCTTT	CASSFLGTGLNTEAFF
TRBV5-4	14	.	.	TRBJ2-7	TGTGCCAGCAGCTTGGGGGTGGGCGTGCGCGAGCAGTACTTC	CASSLGVGVREQYF
TRBV4-1	14	.	.	TRBJ2-3	TGCGCCAGCAGCCAAGATCGGTTGGCAGATACGCAGTATTTT	CASSQDRLADTQYF
TRBV9	11	.	.	TRBJ2-5	TGTGCCAGCGGGGGGCAAGAGACCCAGTACTTC	CASGGQETQYF
TRBV5-1	13	.	.	TRBJ2-7	TGCGCCAGCAGCTTGGGGAGAGCCTACGAGCAGTACTTC	CASSLGRAYEQYF